This is a list of T cell receptor beta chains from one sample in a study of blood T cell repertoires in COVID-19. Sequenced by immunoSEQ multiplex PCR; TCRdb stores in-frame clones only, minus some. The sample holds approximately 44,000 clones; around 90% are singletons and the top ten take under 4.5%. Sequencing was carried out using peripheral blood. The receptors were sampled from a man in his sixties with acute or convalescent COVID-19. Each CDR3 is given with its conserved first and last residue. The D gene is left open where the match is weak. Expanded clones get a size class; other rows say once, few or many, or leave the size out.

v_call	d_call	clone_size	j_call	cdr3_aa	cdr3_nt
TRBV27	NA	few	TRBJ2-1	CASSLYRYNEQFF	TGTGCCAGCAGTTTATACAGATACAATGAGCAGTTCTTC
TRBV5-5	NA	NA	TRBJ1-3	CASSLAGGNTIYF	TGTGCCAGCAGCTTGGCGGGGGGAAACACCATATATTTT
TRBV4-1	NA	NA	TRBJ1-1	CASSQETGMNTEAFF	TGCGCCAGCAGCCAAGAGACAGGCATGAACACTGAAGCTTTCTTT
TRBV25-1	NA	NA	TRBJ2-7	CASSEQTTATYEQYF	TGTGCCAGCAGTGAACAGACTACAGCTACCTACGAGCAGTACTTC
TRBV7-8	TRBD1	NA	TRBJ1-5	CASSRDRAQPQHF	TGTGCCAGCAGCCGGGACAGGGCTCAGCCCCAGCATTTT
TRBV21-1	NA	NA	TRBJ1-5	CASRKDREGDQPQHF	TGTGCCAGCAGAAAAGACAGGGAAGGGGATCAGCCCCAGCATTTT
TRBV7-2	NA	NA	TRBJ1-4	CASSLGFREKLFF	TGTGCCAGCAGCTTAGGATTCAGAGAAAAACTGTTTTTT
TRBV5-6	NA	once	TRBJ2-5	CASRPGSIGTQYF	TGTGCCAGCAGGCCCGGGTCCATAGGGACCCAGTACTTC
TRBV24-1	TRBD1	NA	TRBJ1-2	CATSDSGPRQGPNYGYTF	TGTGCCACCAGTGATTCGGGACCGAGACAGGGCCCTAACTATGGCTACACCTTC
TRBV6-5	TRBD1	NA	TRBJ2-7	CASSRQGANREQYF	TGTGCCAGCAGTAGACAGGGGGCGAACAGGGAGCAGTACTTC
TRBV30	NA	NA	TRBJ1-5	CAWSGGVGQPQHF	TGTGCCTGGAGTGGGGGGGTCGGGCAGCCCCAGCATTTT
TRBV15	NA	NA	TRBJ1-2	CATSSRAGGAEGYTF	TGTGCCACCAGCTCCCGGGCGGGGGGCGCTGAGGGCTACACCTTC
TRBV10-3	NA	NA	TRBJ1-1	CAITPAGVGTEAFF	TGTGCCATTACCCCCGCAGGGGTGGGCACTGAAGCTTTCTTT
TRBV18	TRBD1	NA	TRBJ1-3	CASSPPGQERNTIYF	TGTGCCAGCTCGCCTCCGGGACAGGAAAGAAACACCATATATTTT
TRBV5-1	NA	NA	TRBJ1-4	CASRAGTTTNEKLFF	TGCGCCAGCAGAGCGGGCACAACAACTAATGAAAAACTGTTTTTT
TRBV29-1	TRBD1	once	TRBJ2-2	CSAGTGVGGELFF	TGCAGCGCGGGGACAGGGGTTGGCGGGGAGCTGTTTTTT
TRBV12-3/TRBV12-4	NA	NA	TRBJ1-2	CASSLGQIYTF	TGTGCCAGCAGTCTAGGACAGATCTACACCTTC
TRBV7-2	NA	NA	TRBJ2-2	CASSLASRGYVYGELFF	TGTGCCAGCAGCTTAGCTTCGCGGGGTTACGTGTACGGGGAGCTGTTTTTT
TRBV5-3	NA	few	TRBJ2-7	CARGCEGTLTYEQYF	TGTGCCAGGGGGTGCGAGGGAACCCTTACCTACGAGCAGTACTTC
TRBV19	TRBD2	NA	TRBJ2-5	CASKTGSGGAGTQYF	TGTGCCAGTAAAACTGGTAGCGGGGGGGCAGGGACCCAGTACTTC
TRBV5-8	NA	NA	TRBJ1-2	CASSLTENYGYTF	TGTGCCAGCAGCTTGACAGAGAACTATGGCTACACCTTC
TRBV24-1	NA	NA	TRBJ2-7	CATGDGVLQYF	TGTGCCACGGGAGACGGGGTGTTGCAGTACTTC
TRBV10-3	NA	NA	TRBJ2-6	CATTEVEGANVLTF	TGTGCCACTACGGAGGTGGAAGGGGCCAACGTCCTGACTTTC
TRBV7-2	NA	NA	TRBJ2-1	CASSPSRGGRRDEQFF	TGTGCCAGCAGCCCGTCTAGGGGGGGCCGGCGGGATGAGCAGTTCTTC
TRBV7-2	NA	NA	TRBJ1-5	CASSLSQAQSSQHF	TGTGCCAGCAGCTTAAGCCAGGCCCAGTCTTCCCAGCATTTT
TRBV4-3	TRBD2	NA	TRBJ2-5	CASSQGVSSGGAGETQYF	TGCGCCAGCAGCCAAGGGGTATCTAGCGGGGGGGCCGGAGAGACCCAGTACTTC
TRBV29-1	NA	once	TRBJ1-1	CSVEAGTANTEAFF	TGCAGCGTTGAGGCGGGGACGGCTAACACTGAAGCTTTCTTT
TRBV3-1/TRBV3-2	NA	NA	TRBJ2-2	CASSYAGELFF	TGTGCCAGCAGCTATGCCGGGGAGCTGTTTTTT
TRBV5-1	NA	NA	TRBJ2-1	CASSLLGGDNEQFF	TGCGCCAGCAGCTTGTTAGGGGGAGACAATGAGCAGTTCTTC
TRBV5-4	NA	once	TRBJ1-1	CASSQTQGTTEAFF	TGTGCCAGCAGTCAAACACAGGGAACCACTGAAGCTTTCTTT
TRBV4-3	TRBD1	NA	TRBJ1-1	CASSPNYVMTGGNTEAFF	TGCGCCAGCAGCCCTAATTACGTCATGACAGGGGGGAACACTGAAGCTTTCTTT
TRBV6-5	TRBD2	NA	TRBJ2-1	CASTRGGSGYNEQFF	TGTGCCAGCACTCGGGGGGGGTCGGGCTACAATGAGCAGTTCTTC
TRBV19	TRBD1	NA	TRBJ1-1	CASSPTGGMNTEAFF	TGTGCCAGTAGTCCGACAGGGGGTATGAACACTGAAGCTTTCTTT
TRBV7-8	TRBD1	NA	TRBJ1-5	CASSVVTGGNQPQHF	TGTGCCAGCAGCGTCGTGACAGGGGGAAATCAGCCCCAGCATTTT
TRBV6-5	TRBD2	NA	TRBJ2-5	CASSMSGMQETQYF	TGTGCCAGCTCGATGAGCGGGATGCAAGAGACCCAGTACTTC
TRBV7-2	NA	few	TRBJ1-6	CASSLGGVLNSPLHF	TGTGCCAGCAGCTTAGGGGGGGTTCTGAATTCACCCCTCCACTTT
TRBV7-6	TRBD2	NA	TRBJ2-3	CASSLAVLAGGHSTDTQYF	TGTGCCAGCAGCTTAGCGGTACTAGCGGGGGGCCATTCCACAGATACGCAGTATTTT
TRBV2	NA	NA	TRBJ2-2	CASRLREAGELFF	TGTGCCAGCAGATTAAGGGAGGCCGGGGAGCTGTTTTTT
TRBV7-9	TRBD1	NA	TRBJ1-5	CASNLDRTVNQPQHF	TGTGCCAGCAACCTGGACAGGACCGTCAATCAGCCCCAGCATTTT
TRBV5-1	NA	few	TRBJ1-6	CASSIGNRESPLHF	TGCGCCAGCAGCATCGGCAACAGGGAATCACCCCTCCACTTT
TRBV6-5	NA	NA	TRBJ1-1	CASSSSDGGYTEAFF	TGTGCCAGCAGTTCCTCTGACGGGGGGTACACTGAAGCTTTCTTT
TRBV9	NA	NA	TRBJ2-2	CASSPRTENTGELFF	TGTGCCAGCAGCCCCCGGACAGAGAACACCGGGGAGCTGTTTTTT